This T cell receptor (beta chain) was documented in a study of blood T cell repertoires in COVID-19. Overall study: Sites across the United States, Italy and Spain contributed samples from acute and convalescent COVID-19. PBMCs, B-cell-depleted T cells, or T cells provided the cDNA or gDNA that made up the material.

Profiling relied on immunoSEQ multiplex PCR, and the TCRdb table lists in-frame clones only, not all of them. The repertoire holds around 300,000 clones, with about nine tenths as singletons. This CDR3 region has 12 residues. The junction had 5 bases not matched to a gene; V was cut back by 6 bases and J by 7 bases. Germline V gives CDR1 LGHDT, CDR2 YNNKEL (reference sequence). This clonotype was obtained from a woman in her 40s who had recovered from COVID-19. The V call is TRBV3-1 (or the pseudogene TRBV3-2), the J call TRBJ1-2; 7 nucleotides match TRBD1. Sequencing was performed on PBMCs or T cells enriched from blood (not recorded which). The CDR3 DNA sequence: TGTGCCAGCAGGTTGGCAGGGGGTGGCTACACCTTC. Its protein is CASRLAGGGYTF.